The 20 T cell receptor beta chains below were found in one sample sequenced in a study of Graves' ophthalmopathy and Graves' hyperthyroidism. Scientists amplified the TCR beta CDR3 regions from RNA transcripts. In the first round, RT-PCR was carried out with HTBI primers, and a multiplex PCR formed the second round. TCRdb re-analysed the multiplex PCR reads in MiXCR, keeping a single row per CDR3 protein. In the table there are just over 600,000 distinct CDR3 sequences, approximately 22% of which are singletons. Sequenced: peripheral blood. All receptors come from a woman between 18 and 29 years old with stable Graves' hyperthyroidism. Some clones in this sample may be carry-over from other donors' samples.

Notes on this clonotype: A much more abundant neighbour one base away suggests this may be a read error. The chain carries TRBV20-1 and TRBJ2-5; D is unresolved. The germline CDR1 and CDR2 sequences are DFQATT and SNEGSKA (reference sequence). Between the trimmed V and J ends, which lost 5 bases and 3 bases, there was a span of 13 bases. The CDR3 runs 13 residues. In DNA form, the CDR3 reads TGCAGTGCTTACATGACCGAAGAAGAGACCCAGTACTTC. It translates to CSAYMTEEETQYF.

The J gene is TRBJ2-7, the V gene TRBV27; possibly TRBD1 or TRBD2 for D (5 bases each). V was pared by 8 bases and J by 0 bases, with 17 bases between. This CDR3 spans 15 amino acids. Per the germline V gene, CDR1 is MNHEY and CDR2 is SMNVEV (reference sequence). In nucleotides, the CDR3 is TGTGCCAGCGGTACCCGGGGCAGTAACTCCTACGAGCAGTACTTC. This encodes CASGTRGSNSYEQYF.

In nucleotides, the CDR3 is TGCGCCAGCAGCCAGGAAAGGGGGGTAAGGAACACTGAAGCTTTCTTT. It yields the protein CASSQERGVRNTEAFF. This chain uses TRBV4-1 with TRBJ1-1; D perhaps matches TRBD1 (6 bases). The V gene lost 3 bases and the J gene lost 1 base, with 15 bases spanning the gap. CDR1 and CDR2 from the germline V gene are MGHRA and YSYEKL. There are 16 residues in the CDR3.

There are many counts of this clonotype. The gene calls are TRBV6-2 or TRBV6-3 and TRBJ2-5; no clear D gene. Germline V lookup: CDR1 MNHEY, CDR2 SVGEGT. The length of the CDR3 is 13 residues. Trimming cost V 7 bases and J 2 bases, with 11 bases left between them. CDR3 sequence: CASTRSAQETQYF. Written as DNA, the CDR3 is TGTGCCAGCACTCGTTCGGCTCAAGAGACCCAGTACTTC.

This clonotype was seen a few times. The chain is built from TRBV15 and TRBJ2-7; TRBD1 matches 7 bases. With V trimmed by 4 bases and J by 5 bases, 2 bases remained unmatched. This CDR3 contains 12 residues. Germline V CDR1 and CDR2: LNHNV, YYDKDF (reference sequence). This CDR3 reads CATSTTGDEQYF. In DNA, the CDR3 is TGTGCCACCAGCACCACAGGGGACGAGCAGTACTTC.

The V gene is TRBV24-1, the J gene TRBJ1-1; D may be TRBD1 (5 bases). Between the trimmed V and J ends, which lost 4 bases and 1 base, there was a span of 9 bases. CDR1 is KGHDR and CDR2 is SFDVKD in the germline V gene. The CDR3 totals 14 residues. The CDR3 spells CATSDPDRNTEAFF. In nucleotides, the CDR3 is TGTGCCACCAGTGACCCCGACAGGAACACTGAAGCTTTCTTT.

The J gene is TRBJ1-5, the V gene TRBV30; a possible D gene is TRBD1 (6 bases). This CDR3 comprises 13 residues. Deletions cut 2 bases from V and 5 bases from J, with 10 bases between. Per germline, CDR1 GTSNPN and CDR2 SVGIG (reference sequence). The CDR3 is CAWSQGPDQPQHF. In DNA, the CDR3 is TGTGCCTGGAGTCAGGGGCCGGATCAGCCCCAGCATTTT.

There are a few counts of this clonotype. An end of the junction differs from the germline gene, which may be a read error. The rearrangement joins TRBV7-2 to TRBJ1-2; D not certain. CDR1 is SGHTA and CDR2 is FQGNSA in the germline V gene. The CDR3 spans 14 residues. CDR3: CASTLGGQTYGYTF. CDR3 bases: TGTGCCAGCACCTTAGGTGGGCAGACCTATGGCTACACCTTC. The full variable domain, in which reference TRBV7-2 and TRBJ1-2 provide the parts outside the CDR3, is GAGVSQSPSNKVTEKGKDVELRCDPISGHTALYWYRQSLGQGLEFLIYFQGNSAPDKSGLPSDRFSAERTGGSVSTLTIQRTQQEDSAVYLCASTLGGQTYGYTFGSGTRLTVV.

Concerning this clonotype: At one of its ends the junction is not consistent with the germline gene, which may arise from a read error. The chain links TRBV6-1 to TRBJ1-3; tentative D call: TRBD1 (6 bases). CDR1 and CDR2 (germline): MNHNS, SASEGT. The length of the CDR3 is 15 residues. CDR3 sequence (DNA): TGTGCCTGCAGTCCCCGGGACACCTCTGGAAACACCATATATTTT. It specifies CACSPRDTSGNTIYF.

This clonotype was observed at least ten times. The chain uses TRBV12-3 or TRBV12-4 and TRBJ1-2, with a weak D call TRBD1 (5 bases). The V and J ends lost 5 bases and 4 bases respectively, with 17 bases between them. This CDR3 has 15 amino acids. The CDR3 loop reads CASSIRQLTLYGYTF. The CDR3 bases are TGTGCCAGCAGTATACGACAGCTCACACTCTATGGCTACACCTTC.

This clonotype is medium-sized. The chain uses TRBV6-2 or TRBV6-3 and TRBJ2-5; 9 bases are shared with TRBD2. Germline V CDR1 and CDR2: MNHEY, SVGEGT. V dropped 7 bases and J dropped 2; count of bases not matched to a gene: 5. This CDR3 spans 14 amino acids. DNA for the CDR3: TGTGCCAGCACCCAGCGGGAGGTACAAGAGACCCAGTACTTC. Residues: CASTQREVQETQYF.

This clonotype was observed many times. The chain links TRBV5-1 to TRBJ1-5; D perhaps matches TRBD1 (6 bases). The germline V gene has CDR1 SGHRS and CDR2 YFSETQ. This CDR3 is 14 amino acids long. Trimming shortened V by 4 bases and J by 7 bases, and 15 bases separated the two germline ends. The CDR3 spells CASSPDRGEQPQHF. DNA of the CDR3: TGCGCCAGCAGCCCGGACAGAGGGGAGCAGCCCCAGCATTTT.

V and J are TRBV12-3 or TRBV12-4 and TRBJ2-5; D perhaps matches TRBD2 (5 bases). This CDR3 is built from 14 residues. Trimming shortened V by 6 bases and J by 2 bases, and 13 bases separated the two germline ends. CDR3 coding DNA: TGTGCCAGCAGCCAAGGAGCGGTGCAAGAGACCCAGTACTTC. This gives the protein CASSQGAVQETQYF.

The V call is TRBV7-8, the J call TRBJ1-5, with 7 bases that match TRBD1. CDR1 and CDR2 from the germline V gene are SGHVS and FQNEAQ. V trimming: 6 bases; J trimming: 3 bases; junction bases outside the gene matches: 5. The CDR3 has 14 amino acids. CDR3 nucleotide sequence: TGTGCCAGCAGTAGGGACAGTAACAATCAGCCCCAGCATTTT. Its protein is CASSRDSNNQPQHF.

This clonotype showed up many times. This chain links TRBV30 with TRBJ1-1, with D perhaps TRBD1 (6 bases). The CDR3 covers 13 residues. Germline-derived CDR1 and CDR2 are GTSNPN and SVGIG (reference sequence). The V end was cut by 8 bases, the J end by 4 bases, with 17 bases between. The CDR3 region has the DNA TGTGCCCGAGGGGGGGGGAGGGTCACTGAAGCTTTCTTT. Translated: CARGGGRVTEAFF.

There are a few counts of this clonotype. A much larger clone is a single base away; this may be a read error. Written as DNA, the CDR3 is TGTGCCAGCAGCTCCCACAGCTCTGGAAACACCATATATTTT. Protein sequence: CASSSHSSGNTIYF. The V gene is TRBV7-6, the J gene TRBJ1-3; unclear D gene. CDR3 size: 14 residues. Germline lookup yields CDR1 SGHVS and CDR2 FNYEAQ. The V end lost 4 bases, the J end lost 0 bases, and 7 bases lay between the germline ends.

At least ten counts were recorded for this clonotype. J is TRBJ1-5 and V is TRBV12-3 or TRBV12-4; no firm D call. Deletions cut 7 bases from V and 3 bases from J, with 10 bases between. The CDR3 sequence is 13 residues long. The CDR3 nucleotides are TGTGCCAGCAATGGACCGAACAATCAGCCCCAGCATTTT. It codes for CASNGPNNQPQHF.

This clonotype was detected only a few times. This CDR3 is CASSIDNRGPVNTEAFF. CDR3 nucleotides: TGTGCCAGTAGTATAGATAACAGGGGACCGGTTAACACTGAAGCTTTCTTT. The chain has TRBV19 and TRBJ1-1; 7 bases agree with TRBD1. Trimming removed 0 bases from V and 2 bases from J; junction bases left unmatched: 9. The CDR3 spans 17 residues. Per the germline V gene, CDR1 is LNHDA and CDR2 is SQIVND (reference sequence).

This clonotype was observed a handful of times. The chain uses TRBV14 and TRBJ1-1; tentatively, D is TRBD1 (6 bases). CDR1 is SGHDN and CDR2 is FVKESK in the germline V gene. The CDR3 consists of 17 residues. Deletions cut 4 bases from V and 0 bases from J, with 18 bases between. CDR3 DNA: TGTGCCAGCAGCCCCGCATGGGGGGCGCGGGTGAACACTGAAGCTTTCTTT. Translated, it gives CASSPAWGARVNTEAFF.

The chain carries TRBV12-3 or TRBV12-4 and TRBJ1-1; 8 bases agree with TRBD1. The V gene end was trimmed by 5 bases and the J gene end by 7 bases; junction bases not matched to a gene: 12. The CDR3 sequence is 15 residues long. The CDR3 bases are TGTGCCAGCAGTGCCCGACAGGGGCGCGTAAGTGAAGCTTTCTTT. Translating gives CASSARQGRVSEAFF.